Below, one T cell receptor beta chain is given with its context. As yet, its antigen is unknown. These data come from a study of Ad26.COV2.S vaccination and SARS-CoV-2 variants. Regarding the study as a whole: After vaccination, substantial breadth of spike-specific CD8+ and CD4+ responses was reported. Total responses of T cells may have been underestimated by the analyses of TCR breadth and depth.

The repertoire was sequenced with immunoSEQ multiplex PCR; TCRdb's copy has only in-frame clones and lacks some. This table has 250,000 to 300,000 clones, about 87% appearing once. J was trimmed by 2 bases and V by 0 bases; bases with no gene match: 5. The CDR3 covers 17 residues. Germline V gene lookup returns CDR1 LGHNA and CDR2 YSLEER. Sample treatment: about 20 received Ad26.COV2.S at low or high dose, single or two shots; several received placebo; per-sample allocation not given. Collection of samples fell on day 63 after the first vaccine or placebo injection. Its platform was an Ad26 vector, and its expressed antigen was Wuhan-strain SARS-CoV-2 spike.

Sequenced here: peripheral blood, sampled in a trial of Ad26.COV2.S vaccine versus placebo. This receptor was identified in a person aged 18 to 65 who received the Ad26.COV2.S COVID-19 vaccine or a placebo. The chain joins TRBV4-3 to TRBJ2-3; 10 nucleotides agree with TRBD2. The DNA of the CDR3 is TGCGCCAGCAGCCAAGAGGGTAGCGGGGGGCCCACAGATACGCAGTATTTT. It specifies CASSQEGSGGPTDTQYF.